The 20 T cell receptor beta chains below come from one sample, sequenced in a study of metastatic and nonmetastatic thyroid tumors. Each patient went into thyroid surgery without having received any treatment. TCRdb re-called the PCR reads via MiXCR. The data contain approximately 65,000 clones, 4% to 4.5% of them singletons. Sequenced material: blood. All receptors derive from a female donor with papillary thyroid cancer or a benign thyroid nodule (not recorded which). Some clones in this sample may be carry-over from other donors' samples.

This clone showed up many times. The junction shows a germline mismatch at one end, possibly a read error. The chain carries TRBV7-7 and TRBJ2-5; 7 bases line up with TRBD1. CDR3 length: 14 residues. The germline V gene has CDR1 SSHAT and CDR2 FNYEAQ (reference sequence). CDR3 protein: CASSRDSYQETQYF. The CDR3 DNA sequence: TGTGCTAGCAGCCGGGACAGCTACCAAGAGACCCAGTACTTC.

Comment on this clone: The same CDR3 can be traced to other DNA sequences in this sample. V is TRBV20-1 and J is TRBJ2-7, with a weak D call TRBD2 (5 bases). CDR1 DFQATT and CDR2 SNEGSKA come from the germline V gene (reference sequence). Trimming removed 1 base from V and 4 bases from J, with 11 bases in between. The CDR3 has 13 residues. The CDR3, as DNA: TGCAGTGCTAGAGGGCTAGCAGGTTACGAGCAGTACTTC. It translates to CSARGLAGYEQYF.

At least ten counts were recorded for this clone. The chain uses TRBV20-1 and TRBJ2-7, with 9 bases fitting TRBD1. The CDR3 sequence is 13 residues long. Germline values: CDR1 DFQATT, CDR2 SNEGSKA (reference sequence). J lost 4 bases, V lost 2 bases, and 3 bases had no gene match. In nucleotides, the CDR3 is TGCAGTGCTAGAACAGGGGGCGAGTACGAGCAGTACTTC. Protein: CSARTGGEYEQYF.

This clone has at least ten counts. The chain combines TRBV20-1 with TRBJ1-5; 7 nucleotides agree with TRBD1. The germline CDR1 and CDR2 sequences are DFQATT and SNEGSKA (reference sequence). V was clipped by 3 bases and J by 5 bases; unmatched bases: 13. This CDR3 region has 16 residues. CDR3 nucleotides: TGCAGTGCTAGGGGATCCAGGGGGTACGGGGATCAGCCCCAGCATTTT. This translates into CSARGSRGYGDQPQHF.

The chain couples TRBV12-5 to TRBJ2-2, with 8 bases aligning to TRBD1. Trimming at V came to 6 bases and at J to 4 bases, leaving 16 bases not matched to a gene. Germline values: CDR1 LGHNT, CDR2 FRNRAP. The CDR3 covers 18 residues. The CDR3 region is CASGGQGSTFSGTGELFF. CDR3 DNA: TGTGCTAGTGGCGGACAGGGCTCAACATTTTCGGGCACCGGGGAGCTGTTTTTT. Combining the CDR3 with reference TRBV12-5 and TRBJ2-2 gives the whole variable domain DARVTQTPRHKVTEMGQEVTMRCQPILGHNTVFWYRQTMMQGLELLAYFRNRAPLDDSGMPKDRFSAEMPDATLATLKIQPSEPRDSAVYFCASGGQGSTFSGTGELFFGEGSRLTVL.

This clone occurred many times. The V gene is TRBV28, the J gene TRBJ2-1; the D is unclear. The V gene lost 6 bases and the J gene lost 0 bases, with 9 bases spanning the gap. The CDR3 contains 14 residues. In germline, CDR1 is MDHEN, CDR2 SYDVKM. The CDR3 bases are TGTGCCAGCAGACAGACTGCCTCCTACAATGAGCAGTTCTTC. Translation gives CASRQTASYNEQFF.

This clone was observed at least ten times. The chain links TRBV5-5 to TRBJ2-1; 9 nucleotides agree with TRBD2. The V gene's germline CDR1 is SGHKS and CDR2 YYEKEE (reference sequence). There are 15 residues in the CDR3. V shed 1 base, J shed 8 bases, and the junction held 7 bases outside the gene matches. CDR3 nucleotide sequence: TGTGCCAGCAGCTTGAGTAGCGGGAGTGTTTATGAGCAGTTCTTC. Translation gives CASSLSSGSVYEQFF.

This clone was recorded a few times. This chain connects TRBV30 to TRBJ1-1; D is unresolved. Trimming took 0 bases from V and 3 from J, leaving 17 bases between them. The CDR3 sequence is 16 residues long. CDR1 and CDR2 (germline): GTSNPN, SVGIG (reference sequence). CDR3 in amino acids: CAWSVFVRGRDTEAFF. CDR3 DNA sequence: TGTGCCTGGAGTGTATTCGTACGAGGGAGGGACACTGAAGCTTTCTTT.

This clone showed up many times. This rearrangement joins TRBV7-3 to TRBJ2-7, with 11 bases aligning to TRBD1. Germline lookup yields CDR1 SGHTA and CDR2 FQGTGA. This CDR3 has 16 amino acids. V dropped 2 bases and J dropped 6; count of bases not matched to a gene: 9. CDR3 in amino acids: CASSLGPRDRGVEQYF. CDR3 DNA: TGTGCCAGCAGCTTAGGCCCCCGGGACAGGGGGGTCGAGCAGTACTTC.

This clone was counted at least ten times. This may come from a read error, since a much larger clone is one base off. The chain is built from TRBV28 and TRBJ2-6, with D tentatively TRBD2 (5 bases). Germline CDR1 and CDR2: MDHEN and SYDVKM. V was trimmed by 3 bases and J by 2 bases, leaving 8 bases between them. The CDR3 runs to 15 residues. The CDR3, as DNA: TGTGCCAGCAGTTTGGACGGGGCTGGGGCCAACGTCCTGACTTTC. This gives the protein CASSLDGAGANVLTF.

In this sample, this clone turned up many times. The V call is TRBV24-1, the J call TRBJ2-1; 7 bases are a match to TRBD2. The CDR3 has 15 residues. With V trimmed by 3 bases and J by 5 bases, 6 bases remained unmatched. Germline V gives CDR1 KGHDR, CDR2 SFDVKD. For the CDR3, the DNA is TGTGCCACCAGTGATAAGCGGGATCGGAACAATGAGCAGTTCTTC. This encodes CATSDKRDRNNEQFF.

There are many counts of this clone. The same CDR3 also results from other DNA sequences found in this sample. V gene TRBV29-1 combines with J gene TRBJ2-6; no firm D call. The CDR3 spans 12 residues. The germline V and J ends were trimmed by 1 base and 3 bases, with 1 base remaining between them. Germline values: CDR1 SQVTM, CDR2 ANQGSEA. CDR3 sequence reads: CSVEVGANVLTF. CDR3 coding DNA: TGCAGCGTTGAAGTTGGGGCCAACGTCCTGACTTTC. Using reference TRBV29-1 and TRBJ2-6 for the parts outside the CDR3, the full variable domain is SAVISQKPSRDICQRGTSLTIQCQVDSQVTMMFWYRQQPGQSLTLIATANQGSEATYESGFVIDKFPISRPNLTFSTLTVSNMSPEDSSIYLCSVEVGANVLTFGAGSRLTVL.

This clone was counted between two and nine times. The J gene is TRBJ2-7, the V gene TRBV14, with a weak D call TRBD2 (6 bases). The V and J ends lost 4 bases and 2 bases respectively, with 18 bases between them. The V gene's germline CDR1 is SGHDN and CDR2 FVKESK. This CDR3 has 16 amino acids. The CDR3 loop is CASSLGGRGLAYEQYF. The CDR3 nucleotides are TGTGCCAGCAGCCTAGGAGGGAGAGGGCTTGCCTACGAGCAGTACTTC.

V and J are TRBV6-1 and TRBJ1-5; tentatively, D is TRBD1 (5 bases). CDR1 is MNHNS and CDR2 is SASEGT in the germline V gene. The CDR3 consists of 17 residues. Between the trimmed V and J ends, which lost 6 bases and 3 bases, there was a span of 21 bases. CDR3 nucleotides: TGTGCCAGCAGCCTAACCTCGACAGTGGTCCTCAATCAGCCCCAGCATTTT. Protein: CASSLTSTVVLNQPQHF.

This clone was found a few times. This clone may be a read error of a much larger clone one base away. The genes are TRBV3-1 and TRBJ2-1, with D maybe TRBD2 (5 bases). The CDR3 runs 16 residues. Germline-derived CDR1 and CDR2 are LGHDT and YNNKEL (reference sequence). Trimming stripped 0 bases from V and 7 bases from J, with 16 bases between. The CDR3 is CASSQDSVRLYNEQFF. In DNA, the CDR3 is TGTGCCAGCAGCCAAGATAGCGTCAGGCTTTATAATGAGCAGTTCTTC.

In this sample, this clone turned up many times. The sample holds other DNA sequences that translate to the same CDR3. The chain recombines TRBV5-5 with TRBJ2-5; D possibly uses TRBD1 or TRBD2 (6 bases each). The germline V gene has CDR1 SGHKS and CDR2 YYEKEE (reference sequence). V was cut by 7 bases and J by 5 bases, with 12 bases left in between. CDR3 length: 12 residues. The CDR3 region has the DNA TGTGCCAGCCGGGGGCTAGGGGAGACCCAGTACTTC. Its protein product is CASRGLGETQYF.

This clone came up many times. The gene calls are TRBV29-1 and TRBJ2-3, with 10 bases fitting TRBD1. The J segment lost 3 bases and the V segment lost 5 bases, leaving 2 bases of the junction unmatched. Germline V gene lookup returns CDR1 SQVTM and CDR2 ANQGSEA. The CDR3 spans 13 residues. CDR3: CSVWDRGTDTQYF. CDR3 in DNA: TGCAGCGTTTGGGACAGGGGAACAGATACGCAGTATTTT.

This clone has ten or more counts. This chain links TRBV20-1 with TRBJ2-3; D unresolved. The CDR3 loop spans 15 amino acids. The germline V gene has CDR1 DFQATT and CDR2 SNEGSKA (reference sequence). The V end was cut by 1 base, the J end by 2 bases, with 13 bases between. CDR3: CSARGSELATDTQYF. Here the CDR3 DNA reads TGCAGTGCTAGAGGATCGGAATTAGCCACAGATACGCAGTATTTT.

This clone was recorded many times. The CDR3 loop is CSALGVEGGNYGYTF. The CDR3, as DNA: TGCAGTGCCCTGGGGGTAGAGGGGGGCAACTATGGCTACACCTTC. This chain joins TRBV20-1 and TRBJ1-2, with TRBD1 as a possible D gene (6 bases). Deletions cut 6 bases from V and 2 bases from J, with 19 bases between. Germline V gene data show CDR1 as DFQATT and CDR2 as SNEGSKA (reference sequence). The CDR3 loop spans 15 amino acids.

The chain has TRBV11-2 and TRBJ1-2, with D maybe TRBD1 (5 bases). The ends were cut back, 5 bases at V and 9 bases at J, with 13 bases in the middle. This CDR3 has 12 amino acids. Germline V gene lookup returns CDR1 SGHAT and CDR2 FQNNGV. CDR3 sequence reads: CASSRQGRSYTF. The CDR3 DNA sequence: TGTGCCAGCAGCCGCCAGGGACGGAGCTACACCTTC.